This T cell receptor (beta chain) was recovered during a study of T cell repertoires in cytomegalovirus infection. Study-wide background: CMV epitopes that were recently identified and HLA-C-restricted were used alongside well-studied HLA-B-restricted ones. Shared public TCR beta signatures pointed to both CMV infection and a matching HLA type.

TCRdb recomputed calls from the reads with MiXCR, one row per CDR3 protein. The table lists about 100,000 distinct CDR3 sequences, less than 30% of them singletons. Findings and caveats of the study: Cumulative frequency (of public TCR beta family members) identified carriers of CMV plus the relevant HLA. The ex vivo response showed dominance by HLA-C-restricted CMV-specific TCR beta clonotypes.

This clonotype was counted a few times. The antigen is not known. J lost 4 bases, V lost 3 bases, and 3 bases had no gene match. The CDR3 spans 15 residues. The genes are TRBV12-3 or TRBV12-4 and TRBJ1-2, with 12 bases aligning to TRBD1. This clonotype was sampled from a human donor in good health (CMV status not recorded). Some clones in this sample may be carry-over from other donors' samples. Sequences were derived from CD8+ T cells from cultured PBMCs, sampled from culture after CMV antigen stimulation. Here the CDR3 DNA reads TGTGCCAGCAGTTTGGGACAGGGGGCAAGCTATGGCTACACCTTC. It codes for CASSLGQGASYGYTF.